Shown below are 4 T cell receptor beta chains from a single sample sequenced in a study of blood T cell repertoires in COVID-19. Only in-frame clones appear in the TCRdb table, and some are missing; sequencing was by immunoSEQ multiplex PCR. Of 250,000 or so clones in the sample, roughly 86% were seen once. The source material was peripheral blood. Receptor source: a man older than 75 with acute or convalescent COVID-19.

The rearrangement links TRBV25-1 to TRBJ1-5; the D gene is possibly TRBD1 (5 bases). Deletions cut 8 bases from V and 2 bases from J, with 10 bases between. Germline V gives CDR1 MGHDK, CDR2 SYGVNS. This CDR3 has 13 amino acids. DNA of the CDR3: TGTGCCAGCCAATCGGGGGGCAATCAGCCCCAGCATTTT. Protein: CASQSGGNQPQHF.

The chain recombines TRBV11-1 with TRBJ2-1, with D possibly being TRBD2 (7 bases). Germline V gene lookup returns CDR1 SGHAT and CDR2 FQDESV (reference sequence). This CDR3 spans 16 amino acids. Trimming removed 6 bases from V and 8 bases from J, with 23 bases in between. The DNA of the CDR3 is TGTGCCAGCAGTCCGGCCGAGAGGGGGGGCGCCTATGAGCAGTTCTTC. Its translation is CASSPAERGGAYEQFF.

The table lists this clone with a few counts. The V gene is TRBV27, the J gene TRBJ1-6; TRBD1 aligns across 9 bases. The ends lost 8 bases at V and 5 bases at J; junction bases unmatched: 1. There are 13 residues in the CDR3. Germline CDR1 is MNHEY and CDR2 is SMNVEV (reference sequence). The CDR3 is CASGQGNNSPLHF. For the CDR3, the DNA is TGTGCCAGCGGACAGGGGAATAATTCACCCCTCCACTTT.

This clone was observed a single time. The chain is built from TRBV2 and TRBJ1-5, with 10 bases aligning to TRBD1. Trimming cost V 6 bases and J 10 bases; bases outside gene matches: 6. CDR1 is SNHLY and CDR2 is FYNNEI in the germline V gene. The CDR3 has 13 amino acids. The CDR3 DNA follows: TGTGCCAGCAGCCGGGACAGGGGAAATCCCCAGCATTTT. Its protein is CASSRDRGNPQHF.